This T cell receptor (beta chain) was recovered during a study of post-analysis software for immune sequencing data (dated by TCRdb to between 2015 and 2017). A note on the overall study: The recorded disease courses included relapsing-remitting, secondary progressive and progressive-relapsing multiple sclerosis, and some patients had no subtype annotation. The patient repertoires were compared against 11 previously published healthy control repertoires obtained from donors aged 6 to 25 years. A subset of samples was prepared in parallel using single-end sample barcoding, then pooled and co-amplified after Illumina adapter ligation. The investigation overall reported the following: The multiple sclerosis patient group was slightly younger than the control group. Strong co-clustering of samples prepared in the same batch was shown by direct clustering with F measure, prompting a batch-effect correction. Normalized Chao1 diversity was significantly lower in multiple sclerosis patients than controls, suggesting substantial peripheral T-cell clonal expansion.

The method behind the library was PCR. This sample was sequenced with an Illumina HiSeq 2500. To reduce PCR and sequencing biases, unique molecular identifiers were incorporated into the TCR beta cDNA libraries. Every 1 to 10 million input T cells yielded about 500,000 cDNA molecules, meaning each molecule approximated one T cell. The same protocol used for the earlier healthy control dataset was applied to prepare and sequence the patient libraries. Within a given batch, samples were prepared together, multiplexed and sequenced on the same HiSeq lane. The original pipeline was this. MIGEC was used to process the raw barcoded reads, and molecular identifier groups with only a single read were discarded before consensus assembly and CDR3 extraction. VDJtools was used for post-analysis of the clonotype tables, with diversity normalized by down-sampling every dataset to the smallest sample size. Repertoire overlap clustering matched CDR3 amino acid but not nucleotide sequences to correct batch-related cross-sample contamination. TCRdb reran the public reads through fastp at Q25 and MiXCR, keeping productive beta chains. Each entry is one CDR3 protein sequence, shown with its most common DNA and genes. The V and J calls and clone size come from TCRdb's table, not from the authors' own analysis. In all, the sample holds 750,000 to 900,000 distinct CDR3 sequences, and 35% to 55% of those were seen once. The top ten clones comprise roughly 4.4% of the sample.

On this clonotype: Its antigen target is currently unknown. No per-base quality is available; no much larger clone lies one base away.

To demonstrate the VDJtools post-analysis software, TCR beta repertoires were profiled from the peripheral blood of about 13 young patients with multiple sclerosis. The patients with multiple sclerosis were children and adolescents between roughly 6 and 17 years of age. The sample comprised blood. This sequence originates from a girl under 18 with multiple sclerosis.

The sequenced DNA is TGTGCCAGCAGCTTGGAATGGGGGCGACTAGGACGGGAGTTCTTC. This sequence encodes CASSLEWGRLGREFF. This sequence uses TRBV5-5 and TRBJ2-1; the D region is possibly TRBD1 or TRBD2, each matching across 6 bases. A distance of 21 bases separates the germline ends of V and J, which lose 0 bases and 14 bases respectively. As encoded in the germline V gene (reference sequence), CDR1 is SGHKS while CDR2 is YYEKEE. Inclusive of the bounding cysteine and phenylalanine, the CDR3 is 15 residues long. Only the CDR3 part of the read is kept: 45 bases, read in frame from the first base. When the CDR3 is completed using the reference TRBV5-5 and TRBJ2-1 genes on either side, the full variable domain is DAGVTQSPTHLIKTRGQQVTLRCSPISGHKSVSWYQQVLGQGPQFIFQYYEKEERGRGNFPDRFSARQFPNYSSELNVNALLLGDSALYLCASSLEWGRLGREFFGPGTRLTVL.